The TCR beta chain under discussion was sequenced for a study of blood T cell repertoires in COVID-19. Study-wide background: COVID-19 samples from acute and convalescent phases originated in the United States, Italy and Spain. Sources were T cells, B-cell-depleted T cells, or PBMCs; the material itself was cDNA or gDNA.

V dropped 2 bases and J dropped 3; count of bases not matched to a gene: 7. This CDR3 spans 15 amino acids. CDR1 and CDR2 (germline): SGHTA, FQGNSA. This clone is a singleton in its sample. Repertoires were generated with immunoSEQ multiplex PCR, while TCRdb's copy carries only in-frame clones and drops some. The data show tens of thousands of clones, around 84% seen once. Sequenced material: peripheral blood. The receptor was isolated from a man aged 50 to 60 with active COVID-19. This chain links TRBV7-2 with TRBJ2-7; TRBD2 matches at 7 bases. The CDR3 spells CASSLNPGLRYEQYF. The DNA for the CDR3 is TGTGCCAGCAGCTTAAATCCGGGACTACGCTACGAGCAGTACTTC.